This is a list of T cell receptor beta chains from one sample in a study of cytomegalovirus exposure and HLA in healthy donors. Using immunoSEQ multiplex PCR, the repertoire was profiled, and TCRdb retains in-frame clones only, with some absent. The sample lists 55,000 to 80,000 clones; roughly 87% were seen once. What was sequenced was PBMCs. These receptors all come from a female donor in good health and CMV-seronegative. Both conserved end residues are part of each CDR3. Each record gives: clone size, J gene, V gene, D gene, CDR3 DNA, CDR3 protein. D genes are given only for firm matches. Rows give clone size only sometimes, using once, few, many, or a class for an expanded clone.

-	TRBJ1-5	TRBV12-5	TRBD1	TGTGCTAGTGGTTTCTCCCGGGACAGATATAGCAATCAGCCCCAGCATTTT	CASGFSRDRYSNQPQHF
-	TRBJ2-5	TRBV27	-	TGTGCCAGCAGTCCCACCGGAGAGACCCAGTACTTC	CASSPTGETQYF
-	TRBJ1-1	TRBV5-6	-	TGTGCCAGCAGCACGCAGTACACTGAAGCTTTCTTT	CASSTQYTEAFF
-	TRBJ1-5	TRBV27	-	-	CASSTSGNSNQPQHF
-	TRBJ1-1	TRBV5-4	-	TGTGCCAGCAGCTCGAACCTCGAGGCTTTCTTT	CASSSNLEAFF
-	TRBJ2-7	TRBV25-1	TRBD2	TGTGCCAGCAGCAAGGGACTAGCGGGGGGGCACAACGAGCAGTACTTC	CASSKGLAGGHNEQYF
-	TRBJ1-5	TRBV27	-	TGTGCCAGCAGTTTTAACAGGGTCGGCAATCAGCCCCAGCATTTT	CASSFNRVGNQPQHF
-	TRBJ1-4	TRBV27	TRBD1	TGTGCCAGCAGTGCCAAGACAGGGGTTCACGAAAAACTGTTTTTT	CASSAKTGVHEKLFF
-	TRBJ1-1	TRBV6-5	-	TGTGCCAGCAGCTGGCGGGAATCCACTGAAGAGGATTTT	CASSWRESTEEDF
-	TRBJ2-3	TRBV25-1	TRBD2	TGTGCCAGCAGTGAATATGGACTAGGCGGGGATACGCAGTATTTT	CASSEYGLGGDTQYF
once	TRBJ1-5	TRBV14	TRBD1	TGTGCCAGCAGCCGACACCGGGACAGGGGGCGACAAACAAGCAATCAGCCCCAGCATTTT	CASSRHRDRGRQTSNQPQHF
-	TRBJ1-5	TRBV7-2	-	TGTGCCAGCAGCCCCTTGGCATATCAGCCCCAGCATTTT	CASSPLAYQPQHF
-	TRBJ2-7	TRBV2	TRBD1	TGTGCCAGCAGTGACGAATTAGACAGGGGAGATAGGAACGAGCAGTACTTC	CASSDELDRGDRNEQYF
once	TRBJ2-7	TRBV6-1	-	TGTGCCAGCAGTGAAAGGGACTTACCAACCTACGAGCAGTACTTC	CASSERDLPTYEQYF
few	TRBJ1-2	TRBV19	TRBD1	TGTGCCAGTAGCAGGGCCCGACAGGGGGCCAACGGCTATGGCTACACCTTC	CASSRARQGANGYGYTF
-	TRBJ2-1	TRBV2	TRBD2	TGTGCCAGCAGTGGGACTAGCGGTTACAATGAGCAGTTCTTC	CASSGTSGYNEQFF
-	TRBJ2-7	TRBV7-2	TRBD1	TGTGCCAGCAGCTTAGGGGACAGGCTCTACGAGCAGTACTTC	CASSLGDRLYEQYF
-	TRBJ1-5	TRBV11-2	-	TGTGCCAGCAGCTCGGACTTTAGCAATCAGCCCCAGCATTTT	CASSSDFSNQPQHF
-	TRBJ2-3	TRBV7-2	TRBD2	TGTGCCAGCAGTGCCCAGCGGGGTGGGGCTGATACGCAGTATTTT	CASSAQRGGADTQYF
-	TRBJ2-6	TRBV27	-	TGTGCCAGCAGTTTATCGCGGGGCGCGCTTGCCTCTGGGGCCAACGTCCTGACTTTC	CASSLSRGALASGANVLTF
-	TRBJ1-3	TRBV15	TRBD1	TGTGCCACCAGCAGGACAGGGTCTGGAAACACCATATATTTT	CATSRTGSGNTIYF
-	TRBJ2-1	TRBV4-1	TRBD2	TGCGCCAGCAGCCAAGCCGGCGGGAGAGGGTACAATGAGCAGTTCTTC	CASSQAGGRGYNEQFF
-	TRBJ2-1	TRBV28	-	TGTGCCAGCAGTCCGACCCGACAGTACAATGAGCAGTTCTTC	CASSPTRQYNEQFF
-	TRBJ2-7	TRBV6-5	TRBD1	TGTGCCAGCAGTTACCTCGGACAGGGGGGCTCCTACGAGCAGTACTTC	CASSYLGQGGSYEQYF
few	TRBJ2-1	TRBV6-5	-	-	CASSSSRDYNEQFF
-	TRBJ1-4	TRBV7-9	-	TGTGCCAGCAGCTTAGTGAGGGGGGAAAAACTGTTTTTT	CASSLVRGEKLFF
-	TRBJ1-6	TRBV27	-	TGTGCCAGCAGTTTCTCCGGCTCCTATAATTCACCCCTCCACTTT	CASSFSGSYNSPLHF
-	TRBJ2-7	TRBV5-1	-	TGCGCCAGCAGCCAGCAGTCTAGCGCCTCCTACGAGCAGTACTTC	CASSQQSSASYEQYF
-	TRBJ1-4	TRBV7-9	-	TGTGCCAGCAGCTTCGGTCCCGGAGGTGATGAAAAACTGTTTTTT	CASSFGPGGDEKLFF
-	TRBJ2-6	TRBV9	-	TGTGCCAGCAGCTCCGGTTACTCTGGGGCCAACGTCCTGACTTTC	CASSSGYSGANVLTF
-	TRBJ2-5	TRBV27	-	TGTGCCAGCTCGCGGGGGCGGAGGGAGACCCAGTACTTC	CASSRGRRETQYF
-	TRBJ2-3	TRBV10-3	TRBD2	TGTGCCATCATGCCCGGGACTAGAGGCACAGATACGCAGTATTTT	CAIMPGTRGTDTQYF
-	TRBJ2-1	TRBV7-9	TRBD2	TGTGCCAGCAGCTTTACGGGAGGGTCAGACAATGAGCAGTTCTTC	CASSFTGGSDNEQFF
-	TRBJ2-1	TRBV2	TRBD2	TGTGCCAGCTCACGGACTAGCGCGCCTCTTGGGCAGTTCTTC	CASSRTSAPLGQFF
-	TRBJ2-6	TRBV6-1	-	TGTGCCAGCAGGGCCCAGGGCTCTGGGGCCAACGTCCTGACTTTC	CASRAQGSGANVLTF